Below, one TCR beta chain is given with its context. The antigen remains unidentified. This CDR3 contains 14 residues. The V end lost 4 bases, the J end lost 0 bases, and 7 bases lay between the germline ends. Germline V gene sequence: CDR1 SEHNR, CDR2 FQNEAQ (reference sequence). These data come from a study of long-term antiretroviral therapy in people with HIV. Study conclusions and caveats: Data on ART adherence, viral resistance or therapy changes were unavailable.

This was the immunoSEQ v3.0 assay at survey level. Assay: immunoSEQ multiplex PCR; the TCRdb copy retains only in-frame clones and omits some. The sample lists roughly 28,000 clones, around 90% seen once, with roughly 4.3% in the top ten. The TCR was taken from a woman in her thirties or forties with HIV. The V call is TRBV7-9, the J call TRBJ2-4, with D unclear. The sample in question was unsorted PBMCs, obtained 5 to 5.5 years after starting antiretroviral therapy. The CDR3 nucleotides read TGTGCCAGCAGCTCCACTATAGCCAAAAACATTCAGTACTTC. This gives the protein CASSSTIAKNIQYF.